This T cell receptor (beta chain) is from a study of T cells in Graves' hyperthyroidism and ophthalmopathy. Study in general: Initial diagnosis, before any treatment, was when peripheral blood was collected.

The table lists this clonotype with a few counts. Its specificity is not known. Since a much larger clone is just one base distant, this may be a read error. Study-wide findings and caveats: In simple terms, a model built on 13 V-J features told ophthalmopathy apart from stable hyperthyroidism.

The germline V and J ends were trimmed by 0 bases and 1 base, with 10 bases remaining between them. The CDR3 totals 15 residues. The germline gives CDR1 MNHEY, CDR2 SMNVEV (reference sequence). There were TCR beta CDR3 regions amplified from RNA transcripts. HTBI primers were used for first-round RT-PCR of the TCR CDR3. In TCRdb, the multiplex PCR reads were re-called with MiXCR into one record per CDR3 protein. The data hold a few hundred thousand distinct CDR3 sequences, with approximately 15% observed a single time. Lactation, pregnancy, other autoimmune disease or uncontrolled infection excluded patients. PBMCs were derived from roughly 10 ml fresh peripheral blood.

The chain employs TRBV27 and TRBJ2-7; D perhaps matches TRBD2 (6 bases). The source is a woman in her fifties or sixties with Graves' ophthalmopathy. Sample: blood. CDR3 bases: TGTGCCAGCAGTTTATCGCAGGGACTTTCCTACGAGCAGTACTTC. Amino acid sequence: CASSLSQGLSYEQYF.